Listed below are T cell receptor beta chains from one sample, sequenced in a study of shared clonotypes between healthy human individuals. Profiled with immunoSEQ multiplex PCR; TCRdb holds only in-frame clones, not every one. The table shows about 490,000 clones, with approximately 78% occurring only once. Sequenced: PBMCs. These receptors originate from a woman aged 40 to 50 in good health. Some clones in this sample may be carry-over from other donors' samples. The CDR3 runs from the conserved cysteine through the conserved F or W. The D gene is left open where the match is weak. Rows may omit the clone size; those that give it use once, few, many or a size class.

TRBD2 | TRBJ2-7 | TRBV25-1 | NA | TGTGCCAGCAGGGGGGACTACCTATACGAGCAGTACTTC | CASRGDYLYEQYF
TRBD1 | TRBJ2-1 | TRBV4-3 | NA | TGCGCCAGCAGCCAAGATCGCAGGGGGCGACCCTACAATGAGCAGTTCTTC | CASSQDRRGRPYNEQFF
NA | TRBJ2-5 | TRBV7-3 | NA | TGTGCCAGCAGCCCGGAGGGGGCGGAGGAGACCCAGTACTTC | CASSPEGAEETQYF
NA | TRBJ2-1 | TRBV28 | NA | TGTGCCAGCACCGAAAGGGAGCGGGTAAGAAATGAGCAGTTCTTC | CASTERERVRNEQFF
NA | TRBJ2-7 | TRBV28 | NA | TGTGCCAGCAGTTTCGAGCTTTACGAGCAGTACTTC | CASSFELYEQYF
TRBD2 | TRBJ2-7 | TRBV9 | few | TGTGCCAGCAGCGTAGAGGGGACTAGCGGTTACGAGCAGTACTTC | CASSVEGTSGYEQYF
TRBD2 | TRBJ2-1 | TRBV11-3 | NA | TGTGCCAGCAGCCTAGCGGGACCCGACAATGAGCAGTTCTTC | CASSLAGPDNEQFF
NA | TRBJ1-1 | TRBV5-1 | NA | TGCGCCAGCAGCTTGGGCCAAGTTGGGGAAGCTTTCTTT | CASSLGQVGEAFF
NA | TRBJ2-1 | TRBV6-1 | NA | TGTGCCAGCACCAAGTACAATGAGCAGTTCTTC | CASTKYNEQFF
TRBD1 | TRBJ2-1 | TRBV5-4 | NA | TGTGCCAGCAGCTCCCCGGGACAGGGGTGGAATGAGCAGTTCTTC | CASSSPGQGWNEQFF
NA | TRBJ1-5 | TRBV21-1 | NA | TGTGCCAGCAGCAAACGGGGCAGCCGTGATCAGCCCCAGCATTTT | CASSKRGSRDQPQHF
TRBD1 | TRBJ2-5 | TRBV10-3 | NA | TGTGCCATCAGTATCGGACAGGATCAAGAGACCCAGTACTTC | CAISIGQDQETQYF
TRBD2 | TRBJ2-1 | TRBV28 | NA | TGTGCCAGCAGTTTACCCCGACTAGCGGGAGAGATGGACAATGAGCAGTTCTTC | CASSLPRLAGEMDNEQFF
NA | TRBJ2-7 | TRBV5-6 | NA | TGTGCCAGCAGCTTGGCTGTGGGGGGACGGGACCTGCTTCGTGGCGAGCAGTACTTC | CASSLAVGGRDLLRGEQYF
NA | TRBJ2-7 | TRBV19 | NA | TGTGCCAGTAGTATCAGCCCCAGAGTCACCTACGAGCAGTACTTC | CASSISPRVTYEQYF
NA | TRBJ2-7 | TRBV6-1 | NA | TGTGCCAGCAGTGAAGGGGGCTACGAGCAGTACTTC | CASSEGGYEQYF
TRBD2 | TRBJ2-1 | TRBV7-2 | NA | TGTGCCAGCAACGAACCGGGACTAGCGGGATGGGGGTACAATGAGCAGTTCTTC | CASNEPGLAGWGYNEQFF
NA | TRBJ1-1 | TRBV21-1 | once | TGTGCCAGCAGCACTTTACAGGGGGTCACTGAAGCTTTCTTT | CASSTLQGVTEAFF
NA | TRBJ2-2 | TRBV29-1 | NA | TGCAGCGTTCTTCAAGCGGAGCCGAACACCGGGGAGCTGTTTTTT | CSVLQAEPNTGELFF
NA | TRBJ2-1 | TRBV7-7 | NA | TGTGCTAGCAGCTTGATTCCCTTAGTCTCCTACAATGAGCAGTTCTTC | CASSLIPLVSYNEQFF
NA | TRBJ2-7 | TRBV23-1 | many | TGCGTCGGGAGTGAGCAGTACTTC | CVGSEQYF
NA | TRBJ2-6 | TRBV7-3 | NA | TGTGCCAGCAGCCCCGTGCTGGCTGGGGCCAACGTCCTGACTTTC | CASSPVLAGANVLTF
NA | TRBJ2-2 | TRBV19 | many | TGTGCCAGCCAGACAGGGCCCTATGGGGGGCGGGAGAACACCGGGGAGCTGTTTTTT | CASQTGPYGGRENTGELFF
TRBD1 | TRBJ1-1 | TRBV10-3 | NA | TGTGCCATCAGTTGGGACAGCTTTGCTGAAGCTTTCTTT | CAISWDSFAEAFF
NA | TRBJ2-1 | TRBV29-1 | NA | TGCAGCGTTGAAGCCTTGAGGGGGGCGAACAATGAGCAGTTCTTC | CSVEALRGANNEQFF
NA | TRBJ1-1 | TRBV18 | NA | TGTGCCAGCACTGGACAGAGGGATGGTGAAGCTTTCTTT | CASTGQRDGEAFF